This entry lists 5 T cell receptor beta chains sequenced from one sample in a study of regulatory T cells in long-lasting Graves disease. For TCR beta, libraries came from iRepertoire HTBI primers and Arm-PCR of CDR3 regions. Each CDR3 protein is one row after TCRdb ran MiXCR on the multiplex PCR reads. The data show more than 350,000 distinct CDR3 sequences, more than 13% seen once. Time point here: newly diagnosed GD, antithyroid drugs for less than 3 months. PBMCs were the source of the RNA used for TCR sequencing. The same sample was also studied in work on T cells in Graves' hyperthyroidism and ophthalmopathy.

The sequencing here drew on peripheral blood mononuclear cells (PBMCs), taken at new diagnosis, from a patient treated with antithyroid drugs. These receptors were obtained from a woman between 25 and 40 years old with Graves disease.

The chain has TRBV29-1 and TRBJ2-4; D might be TRBD2 (7 bases). This CDR3 comprises 18 residues. Germline V gene lookup returns CDR1 SQVTM and CDR2 ANQGSEA. The V and J ends lost 7 bases and 0 bases respectively, with 25 bases between them. DNA for the CDR3: TGCAGCGCTCACTTGTGGGGGGGCGCTTGCGGAGCCAAAAACATTCAGTACTTC. Residues: CSAHLWGGACGAKNIQYF.

This clonotype has a handful of counts. No conserved phenylalanine or tryptophan is present at the end of the CDR3, so a read error is the likely explanation. It is unclear where the CDR3 begins or ends on the DNA, so no DNA is shown, and the CDR3 is as TCRdb lists it. This rearrangement joins TRBV2 to TRBJ2-1; whether TRBD1, the table's D call, matches the DNA was not checked. The germline CDR1 and CDR2 sequences are SNHLY and FYNNEI. The CDR3 length is 12 residues, termini included. CDR3 loop: CASSPGTGNVES.

This clonotype was seen only a few times. V gene TRBV4-1 combines with J gene TRBJ1-2, with 7 bases that match TRBD1. The CDR3 spans 14 residues. The J segment lost 4 bases and the V segment lost 3 bases, leaving 5 bases of the junction unmatched. Per germline, CDR1 MGHRA and CDR2 YSYEKL. The CDR3 DNA is TGCGCCAGCAGCCAGACAGGGTTCAGCTATGGCTACACCTTC. This codes for CASSQTGFSYGYTF.

Ten or more counts support this clonotype. The gene calls are TRBV3-1 and TRBJ2-7; 7 bases align to TRBD2. V lost 0 bases, J lost 3 bases, and 5 bases stayed unmatched. The CDR3 totals 15 residues. CDR1 and CDR2 from the germline V gene are LGHDT and YNNKEL (reference sequence). The CDR3, as DNA: TGTGCCAGCAGCCAAGATCAAGCGGGAAACTACGAGCAGTACTTC. It codes for CASSQDQAGNYEQYF.

To note about this clonotype: A much larger clone is a single base away; this may be a read error. The V and J genes are TRBV11-3 and TRBJ2-7; 7 bases align to TRBD2. The CDR3 covers 13 residues. Trimming at V came to 1 base and at J to 7 bases, leaving 4 bases not matched to a gene. CDR1 and CDR2 from the germline V gene are SGHNT and YENEEA. CDR3 sequence (DNA): TGTGCCAGCAGCTTAGGCGGGGGAGGGGAGCAGTACTTC. Its protein is CASSLGGGGEQYF.